The 30 T cell receptor beta chains below all came from one sample that was sequenced in a study of T-cell memory formation after mild COVID-19. MiXCR was run by TCRdb on the 5' RACE reads, yielding one entry per CDR3 protein. The sample lists approximately 54,000 distinct CDR3 sequences, roughly an eighth seen once, with over 20% in the top ten. Source material: PBMCs or a T cell subset sorted from them (not recorded which). The receptors originated from a man aged 18 to 30 who had mild COVID-19 (a few samples of this study predate the infection). Cell type and time point are not known.

This clonotype was seen repeatedly, ten times or more. V gene TRBV7-2 combines with J gene TRBJ2-1; D gene unclear. The CDR3 is made up of 13 amino acids. Trimming took 5 bases from V and 0 from J, leaving 5 bases between them. CDR1 and CDR2 from the germline V gene are SGHTA and FQGNSA. CDR3: CASSPSSYNEQFF. The CDR3 coding sequence is TGTGCCAGCAGCCCTAGCTCCTACAATGAGCAGTTCTTC. Drawing the rest from reference TRBV7-2 and TRBJ2-1, the complete variable domain is GAGVSQSPSNKVTEKGKDVELRCDPISGHTALYWYRQSLGQGLEFLIYFQGNSAPDKSGLPSDRFSAERTGGSVSTLTIQRTQQEDSAVYLCASSPSSYNEQFFGPGTRLTVL.

This clonotype showed up just a few times. The chain joins TRBV7-2 to TRBJ1-4, with D perhaps matching TRBD1 (5 bases). CDR3 length equals 13 residues. Germline CDR1 SGHTA, CDR2 FQGNSA. The ends were cut back, 8 bases at V and 0 bases at J, with 7 bases in the middle. CDR3 loop: CASQTATNEKLFF. CDR3 coding DNA: TGTGCCAGCCAGACAGCAACTAATGAAAAACTGTTTTTT.

This clonotype was counted a single time. At one of its ends the junction is not consistent with the germline gene, which may arise from a read error. The V and J genes are TRBV4-1 and TRBJ2-5; TRBD1 is a possible D gene (6 bases). The CDR3 spans 14 residues. CDR1 MGHRA and CDR2 YSYEKL come from the germline V gene. The CDR3 sequence is CARSQVAGVETQYF. The CDR3 nucleotides are TGCGCCAGAAGCCAAGTCGCAGGGGTGGAGACCCAGTACTTC.

V is TRBV4-3 and J is TRBJ2-2; 9 nucleotides agree with TRBD1. This CDR3 contains 18 residues. Unmatched junction bases numbered 9, after V lost 2 bases and J lost 2 bases. Germline loops: CDR1 LGHNA, CDR2 YSLEER. The CDR3 bases are TGCGCCAGCAGCCAACCCTACAGGGGGCTACTAAACACCGGGGAGCTGTTTTTT. It encodes CASSQPYRGLLNTGELFF.

J is TRBJ2-3 and V is TRBV7-2, with D maybe TRBD2 (7 bases). From germline, CDR1 is SGHTA and CDR2 FQGNSA. V was shortened by 7 bases and J by 4 bases, with 15 bases between the two germline ends. This CDR3 contains 14 residues. CDR3 DNA: TGTGCCAGCAAAACGGGGGGCTCGCCAGATACGCAGTATTTT. Its translation is CASKTGGSPDTQYF.

This clonotype was seen a few times. V and J are TRBV14 and TRBJ1-4; D is possibly TRBD1 (5 bases). The germline gives CDR1 SGHDN, CDR2 FVKESK. The CDR3 has 19 amino acids. Trimming pared 3 bases from V and 0 bases from J, leaving 20 bases between. CDR3 nucleotides: TGTGCCAGCAGCCAGGCCTACGGGCGGTCCAGGGCAACTAATGAAAAACTGTTTTTT. This sequence encodes CASSQAYGRSRATNEKLFF.

There are a few counts of this clonotype. CDR3 amino acids: CASRADRGQETQYF. The CDR3 coding sequence is TGTGCCAGCAGGGCCGACAGGGGGCAAGAGACCCAGTACTTC. This chain links TRBV6-2 or TRBV6-3 with TRBJ2-5, with 9 bases matching TRBD1. The CDR3 has 14 residues. After removal of 6 bases from V and 2 bases from J, the junction contained 4 bases not matched to a gene. Germline values: CDR1 MNHEY, CDR2 SVGEGT.

This sequence joins TRBV12-3 or TRBV12-4 and TRBJ1-1, with D perhaps TRBD1 (5 bases). V lost 3 bases and J 0 bases, leaving 8 bases between the germline ends. The CDR3 runs to 14 residues. The CDR3, as DNA: TGTGCCAGCAGTTTGGACAATTTGAACACTGAAGCTTTCTTT. As protein: CASSLDNLNTEAFF.

There are a few counts of this clonotype. The chain carries TRBV7-2 and TRBJ2-7; unclear D gene. V lost 5 bases to trimming and J lost 6 bases, with 14 bases between them. Germline CDR1 is SGHTA and CDR2 is FQGNSA. The length of the CDR3 is 13 residues. The CDR3 DNA is TGTGCCAGCAGCGTCACAGAAGGTCGCGAGCAGTACGTC. Protein: CASSVTEGREQYV.

This clonotype turned up a few times. The V and J genes are TRBV3-1 and TRBJ2-3, with 7 bases that match TRBD2. V shed 3 bases and J 0 bases; nucleotides not matched to a gene: 6. The germline CDR1 and CDR2 sequences are LGHDT and YNNKEL (reference sequence). The CDR3 spans 16 residues. CDR3 amino acids: CASSHGGGRSTDTQYF. CDR3 DNA sequence: TGTGCCAGCAGCCACGGCGGGGGAAGAAGCACAGATACGCAGTATTTT.

By share of the sample, this clonotype is medium-sized. The chain recombines TRBV20-1 with TRBJ2-7, with 8 bases lining up with TRBD2. The CDR3 is 14 residues long. Trimming at V came to 5 bases and at J to 4 bases, leaving 10 bases not matched to a gene. In germline, CDR1 is DFQATT, CDR2 SNEGSKA (reference sequence). The CDR3 sequence: CSARRSGGDYEQYV. In DNA, the CDR3 is TGCAGTGCTCGTAGAAGCGGGGGAGATTACGAGCAGTACGTC.

The sample holds a few counts of this clonotype. The chain has TRBV5-1 and TRBJ2-7, with 7 bases lining up with TRBD2. The CDR3 totals 12 residues. J gave up 6 bases and V 4 bases, and 4 bases lay outside the gene matches. Per germline, CDR1 SGHRS and CDR2 YFSETQ. CDR3 protein: CASSLSGGEQYF. DNA for the CDR3: TGCGCCAGCAGCCTTTCGGGGGGCGAGCAGTACTTC.

This clonotype was seen repeatedly, ten times or more. The chain links TRBV29-1 to TRBJ1-3; D gene ambiguous. Germline-derived CDR1 and CDR2 are SQVTM and ANQGSEA. V lost 6 bases to trimming and J lost 4 bases, with 7 bases between them. This CDR3 has 11 amino acids. DNA for the CDR3: TGCAGCGTAAACCAGGGAAACACCATATATTTT. Its translation: CSVNQGNTIYF.

The rearrangement uses TRBV2 and TRBJ1-5; D unclear. Germline CDR1 reads SNHLY; CDR2 reads FYNNEI. V lost 4 bases, J lost 4 bases, and 8 bases lay in between. This CDR3 is 13 amino acids long. CDR3 in DNA: TGTGCCAGCAGTGTTCAAAGTAATCAGCCCCAGCATTTT. It is translated as CASSVQSNQPQHF.

This clonotype was counted many times. The CDR3 is CSARDEPLDIQYF. CDR3 bases: TGCAGTGCTAGAGATGAACCCCTGGACATTCAGTACTTC. The chain combines TRBV20-1 with TRBJ2-4; D call uncertain. CDR1 DFQATT and CDR2 SNEGSKA come from the germline V gene (reference sequence). The CDR3 length is 13 residues. Trimming pared 0 bases from V and 8 bases from J, leaving 11 bases between.

This rearrangement joins TRBV3-1 to TRBJ1-1, with D tentatively TRBD1 (6 bases). The CDR3 has 13 residues. With 5 bases removed from V and 6 bases from J, the gap between germline ends came to 13 bases. Germline CDR1 is LGHDT and CDR2 is YNNKEL (reference sequence). Here the CDR3 DNA reads TGTGCCAGCAGCTACAGGGACCCCCCTGAAGCTTTCTTT. Translating it yields CASSYRDPPEAFF.

The chain recombines TRBV5-1 with TRBJ1-2; 7 bases agree with TRBD1. Trimming took 4 bases from V and 2 from J; bases not matched to a gene: 2. Germline V CDR1 and CDR2: SGHRS, YFSETQ. The CDR3 covers 13 residues. The CDR3 loop is CASSVTGNYGYTF. The CDR3 region has the DNA TGCGCCAGCAGCGTGACAGGGAACTATGGCTACACCTTC.

This clonotype was recorded a few times. V and J are TRBV7-3 and TRBJ2-3, with 7 bases fitting TRBD1. Germline-derived CDR1 and CDR2 are SGHTA and FQGTGA. Trimming cost V 2 bases and J 4 bases; bases outside gene matches: 3. The CDR3 is 14 residues long. CDR3 nucleotide sequence: TGTGCCAGCAGCTTACAGGGGGAATCAGATACGCAGTATTTT. Translating it yields CASSLQGESDTQYF.

The chain employs TRBV24-1 and TRBJ1-2; tentatively, D is TRBD1 (6 bases). Between the trimmed V and J ends, which lost 7 bases and 2 bases, there was a span of 13 bases. The CDR3 spans 14 residues. CDR1 is KGHDR, CDR2 SFDVKD, per germline. CDR3 sequence: CATSTTGTNYGYTF. CDR3 DNA: TGTGCCACCAGCACTACCGGGACAAACTATGGCTACACCTTC.

This clonotype was found a few times. V gene TRBV7-2 combines with J gene TRBJ1-6; D possibly corresponds to TRBD1 (6 bases). The CDR3 is 15 residues long. Germline assignment: CDR1 SGHTA and CDR2 FQGNSA. Trimming removed 5 bases from V and 5 bases from J, with 13 bases in between. The CDR3 DNA follows: TGTGCCAGCAGCCTTAACAGGGTGAATAATTCACCCCTCCACTTT. This sequence encodes CASSLNRVNNSPLHF.

The J gene is TRBJ2-5, the V gene TRBV20-1; D is perhaps TRBD1 (6 bases). The germline gives CDR1 DFQATT, CDR2 SNEGSKA (reference sequence). V lost 5 bases to trimming and J lost 3 bases, with 16 bases between them. This CDR3 comprises 14 residues. The CDR3: CSALQGSREETQYF. CDR3 nucleotides: TGCAGTGCTCTCCAGGGGAGTCGTGAAGAGACCCAGTACTTC.

This clonotype appeared once. The chain carries TRBV29-1 and TRBJ1-2; 9 nucleotides agree with TRBD1. Per the germline V gene, CDR1 is SQVTM and CDR2 is ANQGSEA. This CDR3 contains 14 residues. J lost 7 bases, V lost 6 bases, and 12 bases had no gene match. The CDR3 DNA sequence: TGCAGCGTATTTGCGCCGGGACAGGGCGGTGGCTACACCTTC. Protein: CSVFAPGQGGGYTF.

The genes are TRBV5-1 and TRBJ2-5; 7 bases line up with TRBD1. Trimming took 7 bases from V and 3 from J; bases not matched to a gene: 9. The CDR3 totals 14 residues. From germline, CDR1 is SGHRS and CDR2 YFSETQ. The CDR3 nucleotides read TGCGCCAGCCGACCGGGACAGTTAAAAGAGACCCAGTACTTC. Protein sequence: CASRPGQLKETQYF.

This clonotype was found a few times. The rearrangement links TRBV5-1 to TRBJ2-5; 7 positions match TRBD1. The V and J ends lost 3 bases and 3 bases, in that order; junction bases with no gene match: 5. CDR1 SGHRS and CDR2 YFSETQ come from the germline V gene. This CDR3 contains 14 residues. Here the CDR3 reads CASSSRQGEETQYF. CDR3 nucleotide sequence: TGCGCCAGCAGCTCCCGACAGGGAGAAGAGACCCAGTACTTC.

The chain links TRBV6-5 to TRBJ2-6; D uncertain. V was trimmed by 6 bases and J by 12 bases, leaving 15 bases between them. Germline CDR1 is MNHEY and CDR2 is SVGAGI. This CDR3 is built from 13 residues. This CDR3 is CASRWGPAGVLTF. DNA of the CDR3: TGTGCCAGCAGGTGGGGTCCTGCCGGCGTCCTGACTTTC.

V gene TRBV20-1 combines with J gene TRBJ1-2; D gene uncertain. Germline V gene lookup returns CDR1 DFQATT and CDR2 SNEGSKA (reference sequence). The V end lost 5 bases, the J end lost 4 bases, and 11 bases lay between the germline ends. This CDR3 is 12 amino acids long. This CDR3 is CSAGDKFYGYTF. In DNA, the CDR3 is TGCAGTGCTGGCGACAAATTCTATGGCTACACCTTC.

This clonotype has a handful of counts. The J gene is TRBJ2-7, the V gene TRBV20-1; D might be TRBD1 (6 bases). The CDR3 is made up of 11 amino acids. Germline-derived CDR1 and CDR2 are DFQATT and SNEGSKA (reference sequence). The CDR3 sequence is CSRRGSYEQYF. The CDR3 region has the DNA TGCAGCCGCAGGGGCTCTTACGAGCAGTACTTC.

CDR3 nucleotides: TGTGCCAGCAGCCAAGATATGGCGGGGCTCATAGTCGAGCAGTACTTC. It yields the protein CASSQDMAGLIVEQYF. The chain couples TRBV3-2 to TRBJ2-7; the D call of TRBD1 is as the table states it, not checked on the DNA. TRBV3-2 is a documented pseudogene. The CDR3 totals 16 residues.

This clonotype was observed at least ten times. The chain uses TRBV7-2 and TRBJ2-2; D is undetermined. The CDR3 is made up of 14 amino acids. V shed 5 bases and J shed 6 bases, with 13 bases lying between them. Germline assignment: CDR1 SGHTA and CDR2 FQGNSA. CDR3 protein: CASSHPYGPGELFF. CDR3 coding DNA: TGTGCCAGCAGCCACCCGTACGGGCCCGGGGAGCTGTTTTTT.

At least ten counts were recorded for this clonotype. The V call is TRBV27, the J call TRBJ2-1; 8 bases are a match to TRBD2. The CDR3 contains 16 residues. With V trimmed by 2 bases and J by 1 base, 4 bases remained unmatched. Germline assignment: CDR1 MNHEY and CDR2 SMNVEV (reference sequence). In DNA form, the CDR3 reads TGTGCCAGCAGTTTACGGCGGGGGGATTCCTACAATGAGCAGTTCTTC. It yields the protein CASSLRRGDSYNEQFF.